This paragraph covers one T cell receptor (beta chain) sequence. The table lists this clonotype with many counts. Its antigen has not been determined. There are no base qualities to consult, and no much larger clone falls within one base. CDR1 and CDR2 are read off the germline V gene as SGHTA and FQGNSA. Relative to germline, V is 2 bases shorter and J is 2 bases shorter, with 4 bases between their ends. There are 12 amino acids in the CDR3, from cysteine to phenylalanine inclusive. Only the CDR3 portion is preserved as DNA: 36 bases, with reading frame beginning at the first base. These data belong to a study of Graves' ophthalmopathy and Graves' hyperthyroidism (dated by TCRdb to between 2017 and 2018). Some background on the complete study: Stable hyperthyroidism was defined as no progression to ophthalmopathy within 18 months of follow-up. TCR beta repertoire signatures were used to distinguish Graves' ophthalmopathy from Graves' hyperthyroidism and to predict progression to ophthalmopathy. To explore V-J signatures that distinguish ophthalmopathy from hyperthyroidism, a discovery set of about a hundred patients was enrolled, made up of 40 to 45 with ophthalmopathy and some 58 with stable hyperthyroidism. In over 5 hyperthyroidism patients, the T-cell repertoires found in thyroid tissue were compared with those found in blood. Following sample collection, hyperthyroidism patients were given methimazole at a starting dose of 30 mg daily, and ophthalmopathy patients were given high-dose intravenous methylprednisolone. In total, approximately 130 blood samples were TCR-sequenced: around 42 ophthalmopathy, about 75 hyperthyroidism and some 17 hyperthyroidism-to-ophthalmopathy patients. An independent validation cohort was composed of 18 hyperthyroidism patients and 17 patients who later progressed from hyperthyroidism to ophthalmopathy. What the work shows at the level of the full study, not this receptor alone: Among expanded thyroid clonotypes with frequency above 0.001, most also showed up in blood, which suggests that blood repertoires may reflect the thyroid immune response. No statistical method was used to set the sample size in advance, and the investigators knew which group each participant was assigned to. In validation, the model predicted ophthalmopathy progression with over 60% sensitivity and roughly 72% specificity; some twelve predicted patients were CT-confirmed with GO in a median of about 6.2 months. The 13-signature model separated ophthalmopathy from stable hyperthyroidism with approximately 90% sensitivity and 81% to 82% specificity in cross-validation, and 80%/75% in the test set.

Patients with hyperthyroidism were aged 18 to 65 years, had been newly diagnosed, and had a disease duration of less than 2 months. Patients were excluded if they had other autoimmune diseases, uncontrolled infections, pregnancy or lactation. Diagnosis was based on clinical symptoms, serum thyroxine, TRAb, thyroid ultrasound and orbital computed tomography. Total RNA was extracted using Trizol reagent, and RNA quality was checked on an Agilent 2100 Bioanalyzer. TCR beta CDR3 regions were amplified from RNA transcripts for repertoire sequencing. A first-round RT-PCR used HTBI primers with the Qiagen OneStep RT-PCR kit, followed by a second-round multiplex PCR, size selection and purification. The libraries underwent paired-end sequencing with 100 bp reads on an Illumina HiSeq2000. Turning to the authors' computational methods: SOAPnuke was used to process the reads, throwing out any read that had adapters, had uncalled bases, had a mean Phred below 15, or lacked an exact constant-primer or identifier match. COPE v1.2.5 was used to merge high-quality paired reads. Clonotypes were defined as unique nucleotide sequences and were aligned to IMGT TRB V, D and J references using MiTCR v1.1. The analysis was limited to V-J combinations with a frequency above 0.0001, which together covered about 99% of the repertoires. A TCR clonal expansion and chaos score per V-J combination was defined as the ratio of F50 clonal expansion to chaos observed in the TCRdist matrix. Features were reduced by Welch's t-statistics and random forest to about a dozen V-J combinations, which fed a naive Bayes classifier. The Morisita-Horn index was used to measure how similar the thyroid and blood repertoires were. TCRdb reran the public reads through fastp at Q25 and MiXCR, keeping productive beta chains. Under each unique CDR3 protein, matching rows form one entry showing the most common genes and DNA. TCRdb, not the authors, supplied the V and J calls. The sample table contains about 500,000 distinct CDR3 sequences; only one count was recorded for 35% to 40% of them. The ten largest clonotypes hold over 3.5% of the sample.

This TCR derives from an adult man with Graves' hyperthyroidism. The chain couples TRBV7-2 to TRBJ2-7; no confident D gene assignment can be made. Sequenced: peripheral blood or thyroid tissue (not recorded which). The CDR3 region has the sequence CASSLTTYEQYF. The nucleotide sequence reads TGTGCCAGCAGCTTAACGACCTACGAGCAGTACTTC.